Below are 6 T cell receptor beta chains sequenced from a single sample in a study of blood T cells in healthy people across ages. The use of a sample-barcoded 5' primer and a J-beta primer mix characterized a second PCR of about 7 to 12 cycles. From the 5' RACE reads, TCRdb called clonotypes with MiXCR, one entry per CDR3 protein. The table lists about 1.6 million distinct CDR3 sequences, about 35% of them singletons, with about 11% in the top ten. Input material: blood. Receptors were obtained from a woman aged 30 to 39 in good health.

This clonotype was recorded a few times. This chain uses TRBV20-1 with TRBJ1-2; D is unresolved. The CDR3 has 15 residues. The ends were cut back, 2 bases at V and 4 bases at J, with 17 bases in the middle. The V gene's germline CDR1 is DFQATT and CDR2 SNEGSKA (reference sequence). CDR3 bases: TGCAGTGCTAGACCCCCCTCCCGAGCCGCCTATGGCTACACCTTC. It codes for CSARPPSRAAYGYTF.

This clonotype was detected many times. The chain recombines TRBV27 with TRBJ2-2; D remains unclear. The germline V and J ends were trimmed by 3 bases and 4 bases, with 6 bases remaining between them. Germline lookup yields CDR1 MNHEY and CDR2 SMNVEV (reference sequence). CDR3 size: 13 residues. The CDR3 reads CASSFLSTGELFF. CDR3 bases: TGTGCCAGCAGTTTTTTATCCACCGGGGAGCTGTTTTTT.

The J gene is TRBJ1-3, the V gene TRBV6-2 or TRBV6-3; D unclear. Trimming pared 0 bases from V and 2 bases from J, leaving 14 bases between. The CDR3 totals 17 residues. Germline V gene sequence: CDR1 MNHEY, CDR2 SVGEGT. In DNA, the CDR3 is TGTGCCAGCAGTTACTCAACCGTAGTTGGACCTGGAAACACCATATATTTT. As protein: CASSYSTVVGPGNTIYF.

Comment on this clonotype: A read error may produce the germline difference seen at one junction end. The V call is TRBV25-1, the J call TRBJ2-5, with TRBD2 matching over 9 bases. The CDR3 has 17 residues. The V gene's germline CDR1 is MGHDK and CDR2 SYGVNS. Here the CDR3 reads CASSEYLGGGAVETQYF. As DNA, the CDR3 is TGTGCCAGTAGTGAATATTTAGGCGGGGGGGCCGTCGAGACCCAGTACTTC.

This clonotype was recorded a few times. The chain has TRBV9 and TRBJ1-1; D is uncertain. CDR3 length equals 14 residues. Germline V lookup: CDR1 SGDLS, CDR2 YYNGEE. Trimming removed 0 bases from V and 4 bases from J, with 10 bases in between. The CDR3 is CASSVDSGVTEAFF. The CDR3 bases are TGTGCCAGCAGCGTAGATTCCGGGGTCACTGAAGCTTTCTTT.

The chain combines TRBV20-1 with TRBJ1-1; D ambiguous. Germline V CDR1 and CDR2: DFQATT, SNEGSKA (reference sequence). Trimming took 0 bases from V and 1 from J, leaving 9 bases between them. The CDR3 has 14 residues. CDR3 DNA sequence: TGCAGTGCTAGAGATGGTTCAACGAACACTGAAGCTTTCTTT. Protein product: CSARDGSTNTEAFF.